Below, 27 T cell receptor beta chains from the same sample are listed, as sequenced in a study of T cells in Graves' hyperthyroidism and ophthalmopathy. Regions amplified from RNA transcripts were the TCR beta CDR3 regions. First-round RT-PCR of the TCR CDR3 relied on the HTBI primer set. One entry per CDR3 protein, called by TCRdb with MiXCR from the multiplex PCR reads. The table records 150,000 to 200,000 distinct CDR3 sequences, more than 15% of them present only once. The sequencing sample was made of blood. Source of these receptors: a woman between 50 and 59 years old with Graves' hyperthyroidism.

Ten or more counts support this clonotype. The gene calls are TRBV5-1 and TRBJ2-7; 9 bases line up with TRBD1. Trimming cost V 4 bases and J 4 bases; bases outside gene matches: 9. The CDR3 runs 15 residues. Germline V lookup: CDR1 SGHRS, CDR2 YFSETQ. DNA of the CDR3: TGCGCCAGCAGCGTCTGGACAGGGGAGTCGTACGAGCAGTACTTC. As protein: CASSVWTGESYEQYF.

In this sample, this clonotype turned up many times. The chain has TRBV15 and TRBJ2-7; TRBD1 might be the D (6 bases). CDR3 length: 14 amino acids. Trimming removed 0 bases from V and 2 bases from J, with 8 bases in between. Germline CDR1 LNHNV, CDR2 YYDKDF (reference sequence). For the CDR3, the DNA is TGTGCCACCAGCAGAGATACAGGGCCCTACGAGCAGTACTTC. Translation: CATSRDTGPYEQYF. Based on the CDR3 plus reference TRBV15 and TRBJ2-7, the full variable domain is DAMVIQNPRYQVTQFGKPVTLSCSQTLNHNVMYWYQQKSSQAPKLLFHYYDKDFNNEADTPDNFQSRRPNTSFCFLDIRSPGLGDTAMYLCATSRDTGPYEQYFGPGTRLTVT.

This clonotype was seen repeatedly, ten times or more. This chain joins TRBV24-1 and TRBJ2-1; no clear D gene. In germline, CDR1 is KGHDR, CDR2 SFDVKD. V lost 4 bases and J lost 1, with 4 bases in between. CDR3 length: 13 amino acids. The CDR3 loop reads CATSEGSYNEQFF. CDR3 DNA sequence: TGTGCCACCAGTGAGGGGTCCTACAATGAGCAGTTCTTC.

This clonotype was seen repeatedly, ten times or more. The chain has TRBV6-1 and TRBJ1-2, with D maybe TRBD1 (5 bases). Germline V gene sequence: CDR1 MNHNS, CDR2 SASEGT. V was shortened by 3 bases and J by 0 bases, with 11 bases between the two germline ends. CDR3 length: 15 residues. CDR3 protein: CASSDHGGTNYGYTF. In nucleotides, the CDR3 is TGTGCCAGCAGTGACCATGGGGGTACTAACTATGGCTACACCTTC.

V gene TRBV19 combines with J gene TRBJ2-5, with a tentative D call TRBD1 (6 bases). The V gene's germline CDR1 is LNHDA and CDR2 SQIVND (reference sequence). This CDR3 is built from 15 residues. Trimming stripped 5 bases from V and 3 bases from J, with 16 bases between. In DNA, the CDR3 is TGTGCCAGTAGTTTCGGGGCCAAGGGGGAAGAGACCCAGTACTTC. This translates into CASSFGAKGEETQYF.

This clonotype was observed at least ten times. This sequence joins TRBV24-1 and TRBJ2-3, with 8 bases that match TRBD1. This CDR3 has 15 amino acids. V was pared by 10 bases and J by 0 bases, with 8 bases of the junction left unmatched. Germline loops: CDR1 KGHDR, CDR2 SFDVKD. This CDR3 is CATQLGTGSTDTQYF. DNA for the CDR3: TGTGCCACTCAACTTGGGACAGGAAGCACAGATACGCAGTATTTT.

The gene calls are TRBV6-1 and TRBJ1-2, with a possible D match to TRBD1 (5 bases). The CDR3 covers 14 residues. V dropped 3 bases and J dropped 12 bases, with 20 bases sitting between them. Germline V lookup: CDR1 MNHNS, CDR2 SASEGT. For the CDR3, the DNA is TGTGCCAGCAGTGAGGGGGTGTCGACAATCGGCCACACCTTC. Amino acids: CASSEGVSTIGHTF.

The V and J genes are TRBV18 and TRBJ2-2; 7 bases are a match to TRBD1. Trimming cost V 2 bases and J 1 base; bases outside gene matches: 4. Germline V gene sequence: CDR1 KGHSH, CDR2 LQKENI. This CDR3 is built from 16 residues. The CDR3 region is CASSPRGQVNTGELFF. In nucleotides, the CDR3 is TGTGCCAGCTCACCAAGAGGACAGGTGAACACCGGGGAGCTGTTTTTT.

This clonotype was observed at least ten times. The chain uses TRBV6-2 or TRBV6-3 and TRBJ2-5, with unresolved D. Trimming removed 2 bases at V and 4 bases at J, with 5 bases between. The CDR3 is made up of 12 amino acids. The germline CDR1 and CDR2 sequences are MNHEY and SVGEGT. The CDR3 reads CASSYGPETQYF. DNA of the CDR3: TGTGCCAGCAGTTACGGGCCAGAGACCCAGTACTTC.

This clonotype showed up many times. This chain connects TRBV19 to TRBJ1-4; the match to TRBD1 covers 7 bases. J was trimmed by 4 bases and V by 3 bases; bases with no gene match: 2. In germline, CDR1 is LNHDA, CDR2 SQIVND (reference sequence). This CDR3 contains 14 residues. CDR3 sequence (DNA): TGTGCCAGTAGTATGGGACAGTTTAATGAAAAACTGTTTTTT. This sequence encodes CASSMGQFNEKLFF.

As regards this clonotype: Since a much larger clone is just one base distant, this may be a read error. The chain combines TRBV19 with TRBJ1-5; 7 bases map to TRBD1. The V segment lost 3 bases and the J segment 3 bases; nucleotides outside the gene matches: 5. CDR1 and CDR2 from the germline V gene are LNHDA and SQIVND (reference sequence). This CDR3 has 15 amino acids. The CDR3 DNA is TGTGCCAGTAGTATCCCGACAGGGCTCAATCAGCCCCAGCATTTT. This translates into CASSIPTGLNQPQHF.

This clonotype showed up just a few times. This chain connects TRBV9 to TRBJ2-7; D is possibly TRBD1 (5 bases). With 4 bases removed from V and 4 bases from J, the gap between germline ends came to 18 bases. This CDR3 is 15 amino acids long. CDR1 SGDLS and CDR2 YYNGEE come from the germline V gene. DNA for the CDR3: TGTGCCAGCAGCCCCCGGCCTGGGGCTGGGTACGAGCAGTACTTC. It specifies CASSPRPGAGYEQYF.

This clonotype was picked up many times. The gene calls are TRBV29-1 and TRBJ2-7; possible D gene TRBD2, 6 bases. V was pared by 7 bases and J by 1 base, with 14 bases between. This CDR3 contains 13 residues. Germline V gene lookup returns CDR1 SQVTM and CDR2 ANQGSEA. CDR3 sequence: CSARDWTSYEQYF. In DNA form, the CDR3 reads TGCAGCGCGCGGGACTGGACTTCCTACGAGCAGTACTTC.

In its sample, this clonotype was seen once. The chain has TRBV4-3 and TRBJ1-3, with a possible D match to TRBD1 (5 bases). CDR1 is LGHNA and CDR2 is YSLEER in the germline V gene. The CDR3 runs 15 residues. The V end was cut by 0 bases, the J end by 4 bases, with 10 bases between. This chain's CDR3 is CASSQDRVSGNTIYF. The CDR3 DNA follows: TGCGCCAGCAGCCAAGACAGGGTTTCAGGAAACACCATATATTTT.

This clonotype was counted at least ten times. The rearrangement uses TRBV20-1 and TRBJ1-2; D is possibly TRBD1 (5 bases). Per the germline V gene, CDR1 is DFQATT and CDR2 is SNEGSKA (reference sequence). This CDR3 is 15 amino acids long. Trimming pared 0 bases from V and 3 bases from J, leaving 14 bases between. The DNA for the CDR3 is TGCAGTGCTAGAGATCCGCGGGGCAAAGACTATGGCTACACCTTC. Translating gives CSARDPRGKDYGYTF.

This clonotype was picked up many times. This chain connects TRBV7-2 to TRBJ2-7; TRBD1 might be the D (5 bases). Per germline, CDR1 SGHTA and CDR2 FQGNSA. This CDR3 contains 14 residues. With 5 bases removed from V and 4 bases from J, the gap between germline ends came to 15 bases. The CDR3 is CASSTSGHGYEQYF. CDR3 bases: TGTGCCAGCAGCACGTCAGGACATGGATACGAGCAGTACTTC.

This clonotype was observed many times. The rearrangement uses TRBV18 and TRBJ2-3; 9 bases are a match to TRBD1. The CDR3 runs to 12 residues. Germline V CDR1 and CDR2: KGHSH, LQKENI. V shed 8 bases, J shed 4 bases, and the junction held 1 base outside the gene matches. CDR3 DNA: TGTGCCAGCCGGACAGGGGCAGATACGCAGTATTTT. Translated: CASRTGADTQYF.

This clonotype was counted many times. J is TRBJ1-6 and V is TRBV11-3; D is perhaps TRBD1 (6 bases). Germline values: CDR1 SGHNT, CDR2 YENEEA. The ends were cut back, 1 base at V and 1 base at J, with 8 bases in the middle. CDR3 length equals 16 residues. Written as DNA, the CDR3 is TGTGCCAGCAGCTTAGTAGACAGGTCCTATAATTCACCCCTCCACTTT. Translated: CASSLVDRSYNSPLHF.

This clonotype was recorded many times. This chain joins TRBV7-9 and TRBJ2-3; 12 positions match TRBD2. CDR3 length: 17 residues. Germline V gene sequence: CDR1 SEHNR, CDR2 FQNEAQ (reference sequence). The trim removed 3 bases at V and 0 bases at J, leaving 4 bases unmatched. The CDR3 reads CASSFGTSGSSTDTQYF. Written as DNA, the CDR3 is TGTGCCAGCAGCTTCGGGACTAGCGGGTCTAGCACAGATACGCAGTATTTT. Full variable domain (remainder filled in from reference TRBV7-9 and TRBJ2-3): DTGVSQNPRHKITKRGQNVTFRCDPISEHNRLYWYRQTLGQGPEFLTYFQNEAQLEKSRLLSDRFSAERPKGSFSTLEIQRTEQGDSAMYLCASSFGTSGSSTDTQYFGPGTRLTVL.

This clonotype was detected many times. CDR3 in DNA: TGTGCCAGCAGCTTGAATGGACTGGCCTCCTACGAGCAGTACTTC. Amino acids: CASSLNGLASYEQYF. The chain is built from TRBV5-4 and TRBJ2-7; weak D call: TRBD2 (5 bases). Germline-derived CDR1 and CDR2 are SGHNT and YYREEE (reference sequence). The ends were cut back, 1 base at V and 0 bases at J, with 11 bases in the middle. The CDR3 is 15 amino acids.

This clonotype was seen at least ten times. CDR3 in amino acids: CASSLVAGSLYYGYTF. In DNA, the CDR3 is TGTGCCAGCAGCTTAGTGGCCGGTTCTCTTTACTATGGCTACACCTTC. The rearrangement joins TRBV7-9 to TRBJ1-2; D unclear. Germline V lookup: CDR1 SEHNR, CDR2 FQNEAQ (reference sequence). This CDR3 has 16 residues. Trimming left V 1 base short and J 3 bases short, with 15 bases between.

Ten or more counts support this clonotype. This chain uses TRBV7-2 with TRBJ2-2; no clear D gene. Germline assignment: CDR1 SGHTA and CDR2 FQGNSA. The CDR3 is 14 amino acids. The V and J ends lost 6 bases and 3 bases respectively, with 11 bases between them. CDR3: CASREQGYTGELFF. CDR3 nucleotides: TGTGCCAGCAGGGAACAAGGGTACACCGGGGAGCTGTTTTTT. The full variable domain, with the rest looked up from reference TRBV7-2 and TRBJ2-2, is GAGVSQSPSNKVTEKGKDVELRCDPISGHTALYWYRQSLGQGLEFLIYFQGNSAPDKSGLPSDRFSAERTGGSVSTLTIQRTQQEDSAVYLCASREQGYTGELFFGEGSRLTVL.

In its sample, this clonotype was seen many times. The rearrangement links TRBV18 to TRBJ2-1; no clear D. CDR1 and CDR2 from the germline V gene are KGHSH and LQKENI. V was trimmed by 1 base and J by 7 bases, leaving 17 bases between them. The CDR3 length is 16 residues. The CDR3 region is CASSPRSAPGWNEQFF. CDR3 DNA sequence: TGTGCCAGCTCACCACGATCAGCACCTGGTTGGAATGAGCAGTTCTTC. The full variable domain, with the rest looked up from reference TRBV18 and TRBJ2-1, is NAGVMQNPRHLVRRRGQEARLRCSPMKGHSHVYWYRQLPEEGLKFMVYLQKENIIDESGMPKERFSAEFPKEGPSILRIQQVVRGDSAAYFCASSPRSAPGWNEQFFGPGTRLTVL.

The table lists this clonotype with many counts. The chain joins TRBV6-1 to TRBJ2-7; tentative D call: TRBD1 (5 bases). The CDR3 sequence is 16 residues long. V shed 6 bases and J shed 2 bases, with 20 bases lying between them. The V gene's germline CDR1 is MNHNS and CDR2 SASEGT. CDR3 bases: TGTGCCAGCAGGTTGGGGCAGGGCGCGTACCCCTACGAGCAGTACTTC. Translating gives CASRLGQGAYPYEQYF.

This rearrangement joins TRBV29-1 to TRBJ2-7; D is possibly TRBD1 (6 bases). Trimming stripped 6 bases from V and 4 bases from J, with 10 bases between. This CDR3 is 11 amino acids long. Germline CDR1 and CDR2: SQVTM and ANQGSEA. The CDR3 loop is CSVQGTYEQYF. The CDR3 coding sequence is TGCAGCGTACAAGGGACATACGAGCAGTACTTC.

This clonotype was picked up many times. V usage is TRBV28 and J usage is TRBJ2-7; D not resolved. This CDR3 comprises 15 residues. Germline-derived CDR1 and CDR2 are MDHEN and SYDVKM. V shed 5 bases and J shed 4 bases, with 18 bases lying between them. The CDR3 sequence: CASSRPGRQRYEQYF. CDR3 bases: TGTGCCAGCAGTCGGCCGGGCCGGCAGAGATACGAGCAGTACTTC.

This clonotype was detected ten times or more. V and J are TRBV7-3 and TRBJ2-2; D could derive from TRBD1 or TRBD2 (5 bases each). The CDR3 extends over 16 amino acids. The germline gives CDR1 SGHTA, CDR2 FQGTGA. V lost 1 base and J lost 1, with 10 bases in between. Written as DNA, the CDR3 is TGTGCCAGCAGCTTAAATGGGGGTAGGAACACCGGGGAGCTGTTTTTT. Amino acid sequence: CASSLNGGRNTGELFF.